This T cell receptor beta chain stems from a study of blood T cell repertoires in COVID-19. In the source study's methods: Estimation of nucleated cell counts was performed using reference gene primer amplification. Only in-frame clones appear in the TCRdb table, and some are missing; sequencing was by immunoSEQ multiplex PCR. Clone size and V and J calls were adopted from that table, with D and trimming inferred from the DNA. The sample shows under 450,000 clones, approximately 89% of them seen only once. The CDR3 extends over 15 amino acids. Per germline, CDR1 SEHNR and CDR2 FQNEAQ (reference sequence). The V gene lost 5 bases and the J gene lost 5 bases, with 18 bases spanning the gap. The study assigned cohorts using participant-reported clinical history. No more than 2 weeks before study entry, exposed participants had met a case of COVID-19.

V is TRBV7-9 and J is TRBJ2-5, with D possibly being TRBD1 (5 bases). The receptor was derived from a woman aged 40 to 50 who had been exposed to COVID-19. The sequencing sample was made of PBMCs or T cells enriched from blood (not recorded which). The DNA of the CDR3 is TGTGCCAGCAGCCGATGGTTTGGGGCGTCGGAGACCCAGTACTTC. Its translation: CASSRWFGASETQYF. The entire variable domain, with the rest obtained from reference TRBV7-9 and TRBJ2-5, is as follows: DTGVSQNPRHKITKRGQNVTFRCDPISEHNRLYWYRQTLGQGPEFLTYFQNEAQLEKSRLLSDRFSAERPKGSFSTLEIQRTEQGDSAMYLCASSRWFGASETQYFGPGTRLLVL.